This T cell receptor beta chain was captured in a study of T cell responses to AZD1222 COVID-19 vaccine listed by TCRdb under 2021. About the investigation overall: AZD1222 recipients given second doses at about 4 weeks or at about 12 weeks were pooled, since spike-specific TCR depth and breadth were not found to differ between the two schedules. Trial participants were enrolled by age into 18-55, 56-69 and 70-plus year subgroups, with roughly 160, 29 and 62 TCR-sequenced participants respectively. TCR sequencing covered 230 or so trial participants: roughly 200 given two doses of AZD1222 and approximately 26 given two doses of MenACWY control vaccine. Study-wide findings and limitations: Participants were mostly white British and included more females than males, and it was suggested by the authors that clonal diversity may have been underestimated. The 56-69-year group was small, and its depth increase did not reach significance, likely because of low power. No day 14 peak-response samples were available, so repertoires were characterized only after the peak T cell response. A significant rise in spike-specific TCR breadth and depth was observed after two AZD1222 doses relative to day 0 and relative to MenACWY recipients. The whole spike protein was spanned by vaccine-associated CD4 TCRs, and dominant responses were seen in regions 160-218 and 743-854. Reportedly, close to half of the unique spike-specific TCRs recognized epitopes lying outside the regions that are mutated in the B.1.351 and B.1.1.7 variants. Conclusions about previously exposed vaccinees are limited because only five to seven AZD1222 recipients were SARS-CoV-2 seropositive at baseline.

The meaning of the sample's time point label: baseline before first vaccination. The vaccinee samples were drawn from two UK trials, COV001 and COV002, one of which was a single-blind randomized controlled phase 2/3 trial testing AZD1222 (ChAdOx1 nCoV-19) in healthy adults. For TCRbeta chain sequencing, PBMC samples were collected from trial participants at day 0 and at day 28 after the second dose. The CDR3 regions of human TCRbeta chains were subjected to immunosequencing. Turning to the authors' computational methods: TCRs in the repertoires were compared against a reference library of SARS-CoV-2-specific TCRs that had been generated with the MIRA antigen-specificity platform. Breadth meant the fraction of unique TCRs that were SARS-CoV-2-associated, whereas depth meant the fraction of total T cells that were SARS-CoV-2-associated. Using the MIRA data, each spike-specific TCR was assigned both to the spike region to which the TCR was reactive and to a CD4 or CD8 class. Log10-transformed breadth and depth values were compared by one-way ANOVA with Sidak's multiple comparisons tests. TCRdb stores this immuneACCESS table with in-frame sequences only. Part of the clones is absent; in the studies checked, under half of the shortfall reflects unresolved V genes, and no reason is known for the rest. V, J and clone size reflect that table, while D and trimming were determined from the DNA. The sample data list some 130,000 clones, and about 94% of these were observed just once. Under 6.5% of the sample is held by the ten biggest clonotypes.

This clone was observed a handful of times. The specificity of this receptor is unknown. The input lacks base qualities; no much larger clone sits a single base away. Trimming costs V 8 bases and J 8 bases, and their ends lie 10 bases apart. The CDR3 runs 11 amino acids, cysteine and phenylalanine included. Left in the record is the CDR3 DNA by itself, 33 bases read in frame from the first base. CDR1 MNHEY and CDR2 SVGAGI were looked up in the germline V gene. The sequence is built from TRBV6-5 and TRBJ2-1; TRBD2 might be the D gene, on 6 matching bases. The specimen was peripheral blood, collected on day 0 of AZD1222 vaccination. The TCR originated in an adult in good health. The encoded CDR3 is CASGRKDEQFF. The sequenced DNA: TGTGCCAGCGGGAGGAAGGATGAGCAGTTCTTC.